The clone carrying this T cell receptor (beta chain) was seen only once. What it recognizes is unknown. Cultured CD4+ T cell DNA underwent sequencing with the Oncomine TCR Beta short-read assay. Researchers extracted genomic DNA from CD4+ T cells that had been cultured. TCRdb itself ran the PCR reads through MiXCR, one entry per CDR3 protein. Of 7,000 to 9,500 distinct CDR3 sequences listed, around 28% are singletons. This sample was taken from a study of vaccination and CD4 T cells after COVID-19. Study as a whole: Samples were taken after vaccination, a median of roughly 70 days after dose two, with a range of 14 to 241. Each control was exposed to a CEFX pool, an HIV-1 Nef pool, or no peptide at all. Overlapping spike pools from SARS-CoV-2 and HCoV-NL63, HCoV-OC43 and HCoV-229E served as culture stimuli.

The sample's treatment: roughly 10-day PBMC culture with coronavirus spike peptide pools or control peptides (ViraFEST assay). Harvesting of the unexposed donor's CD4+ T cells predated the COVID-19 pandemic (2011-2018). Trimming took 6 bases from V and 2 from J, leaving 15 bases between them. CDR1 and CDR2 from the germline V gene are DFQATT and SNEGSKA (reference sequence). This CDR3 has 14 amino acids. The sequencing input was CD4+ T cells from blood, cultured in vitro. This chain links TRBV20-1 with TRBJ2-3; D is unresolved. This receptor was obtained from a human donor in good health. CDR3 sequence: CSATSQRNTDTQYF. DNA of the CDR3: TGCAGTGCAACCTCGCAGCGAAACACAGATACGCAGTATTTT.